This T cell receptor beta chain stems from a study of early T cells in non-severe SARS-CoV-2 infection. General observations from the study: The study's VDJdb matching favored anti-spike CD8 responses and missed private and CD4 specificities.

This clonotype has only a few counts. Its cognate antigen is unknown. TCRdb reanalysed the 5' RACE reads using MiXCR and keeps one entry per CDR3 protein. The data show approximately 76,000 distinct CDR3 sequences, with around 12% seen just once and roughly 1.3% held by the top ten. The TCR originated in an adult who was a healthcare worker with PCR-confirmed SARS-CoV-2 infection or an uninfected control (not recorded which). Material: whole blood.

CDR3 nucleotides: TGCAGCGTTGACGGGACAGGGGAAAGATGGGATGAGCAGTTCTTC. Amino acids: CSVDGTGERWDEQFF. This chain connects TRBV29-1 to TRBJ2-1; 10 nucleotides agree with TRBD1. CDR3 size: 15 residues. V dropped 3 bases and J dropped 8; count of bases not matched to a gene: 10. CDR1 and CDR2 (germline): SQVTM, ANQGSEA.